This record looks at one T cell receptor beta chain sequence and its context. CDR3 and TCR beta VDJ profiling relied on a genomic DNA template. From the reads, TCRdb called clonotypes with MiXCR, one entry per CDR3 protein. The sample holds about 130,000 distinct CDR3 sequences, about half seen once. With 0 bases removed from V and 2 bases from J, the gap between germline ends came to 10 bases. The CDR3 totals 15 residues. Germline CDR1 is WSHSY and CDR2 is SAAADI. This record belongs to a study of CD8+CD57+ T cells in acquired aplastic anemia. The rearrangement uses TRBV10-2 and TRBJ2-5; TRBD1 is a possible D gene (6 bases). The source material was sorted CD4+, CD8+, or CD8+CD57+ T cells (not recorded which) from PBMCs. This sequence was found in a human donor in good health, serving as a control. Here the CDR3 DNA reads TGCGCCAGCAGTGAGTCCCCCGACAGGCAAGAGACCCAGTACTTC. Its protein is CASSESPDRQETQYF.